This entry concerns a single T cell receptor (beta chain). The sample originates from a study of CD8+CD57+ T cells in acquired aplastic anemia. Study background: Sorted CD4+ and CD8+ cells yielded 3 to 3.5 ug of DNA on average.

Template material for TCR beta VDJ and CDR3 profiling consisted of genomic DNA. TCRdb reprocessed the reads via MiXCR and lists one record per CDR3 protein. The top ten hold under 3.5% of the sample, which has more than 150,000 distinct CDR3 sequences, 35% to 50% seen once. Trimming took 5 bases from V and 3 from J; bases not matched to a gene: 9. Germline V gene sequence: CDR1 SGDLS, CDR2 YYNGEE. The CDR3 covers 16 residues. The chain links TRBV9 to TRBJ2-2; 8 positions agree with TRBD2. The source is a human donor in good health. Sequencing used sorted CD4+, CD8+, or CD8+CD57+ T cells (not recorded which) from PBMCs. The CDR3 nucleotides read TGTGCCAGCAGTTACCGCGGGGGGCAGTACACCGGGGAGCTGTTTTTT. This translates into CASSYRGGQYTGELFF.